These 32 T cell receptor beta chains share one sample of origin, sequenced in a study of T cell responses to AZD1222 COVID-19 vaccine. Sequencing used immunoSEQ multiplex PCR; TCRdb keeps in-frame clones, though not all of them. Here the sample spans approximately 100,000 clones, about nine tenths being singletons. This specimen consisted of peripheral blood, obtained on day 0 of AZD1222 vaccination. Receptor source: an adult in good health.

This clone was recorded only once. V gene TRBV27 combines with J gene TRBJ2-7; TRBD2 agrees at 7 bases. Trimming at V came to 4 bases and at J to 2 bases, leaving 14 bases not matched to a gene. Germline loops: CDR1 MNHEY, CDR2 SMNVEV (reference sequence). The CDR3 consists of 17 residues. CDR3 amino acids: CASSSPGSGENPYEQYF. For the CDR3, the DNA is TGTGCCAGCAGTTCCCCGGGAAGCGGGGAAAATCCCTACGAGCAGTACTTC.

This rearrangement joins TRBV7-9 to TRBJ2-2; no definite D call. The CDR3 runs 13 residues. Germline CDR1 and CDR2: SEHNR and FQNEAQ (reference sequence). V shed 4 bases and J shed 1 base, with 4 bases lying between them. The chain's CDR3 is CASSYRNTGELFF. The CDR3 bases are TGTGCCAGCAGCTACAGGAACACCGGGGAGCTGTTTTTT.

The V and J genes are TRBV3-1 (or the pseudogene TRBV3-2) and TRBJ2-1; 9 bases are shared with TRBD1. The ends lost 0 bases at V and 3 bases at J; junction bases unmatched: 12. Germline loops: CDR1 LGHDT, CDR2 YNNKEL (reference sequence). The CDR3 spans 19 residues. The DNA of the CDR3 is TGTGCCAGCAGCCAAGATCAGGGACAGGGTGACTTCCACTACAATGAGCAGTTCTTC. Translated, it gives CASSQDQGQGDFHYNEQFF.

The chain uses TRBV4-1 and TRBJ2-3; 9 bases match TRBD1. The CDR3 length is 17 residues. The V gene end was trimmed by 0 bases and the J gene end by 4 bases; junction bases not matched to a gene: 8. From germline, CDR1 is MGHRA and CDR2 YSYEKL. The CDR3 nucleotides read TGCGCCAGCAGCCAAGATCTGGGGACAGGGATTCCAGATACGCAGTATTTT. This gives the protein CASSQDLGTGIPDTQYF.

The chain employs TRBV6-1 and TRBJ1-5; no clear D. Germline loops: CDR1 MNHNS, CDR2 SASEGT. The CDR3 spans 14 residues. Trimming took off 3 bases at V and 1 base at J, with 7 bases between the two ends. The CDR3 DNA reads TGTGCCAGCAGTGACGGAGGGAGCAATCAGCCCCAGCATTTT. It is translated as CASSDGGSNQPQHF.

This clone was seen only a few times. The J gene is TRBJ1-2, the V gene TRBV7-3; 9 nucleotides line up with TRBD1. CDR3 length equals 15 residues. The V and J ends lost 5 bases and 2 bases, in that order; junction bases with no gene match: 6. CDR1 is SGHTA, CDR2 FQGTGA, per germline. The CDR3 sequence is CASSPGQGLNYGYTF. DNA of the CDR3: TGTGCCAGCAGCCCGGGACAGGGCTTAAACTATGGCTACACCTTC.

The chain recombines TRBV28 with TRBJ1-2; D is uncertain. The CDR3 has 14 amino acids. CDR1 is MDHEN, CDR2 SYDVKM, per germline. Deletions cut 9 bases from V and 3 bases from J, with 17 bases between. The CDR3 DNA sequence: TGTGCCAGTCCCCTAGTAGGGAAGGACTATGGCTACACCTTC. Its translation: CASPLVGKDYGYTF.

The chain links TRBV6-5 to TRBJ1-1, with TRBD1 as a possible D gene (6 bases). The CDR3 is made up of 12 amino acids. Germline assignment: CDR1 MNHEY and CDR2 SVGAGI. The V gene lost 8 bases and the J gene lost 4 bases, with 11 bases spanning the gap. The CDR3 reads CASFDRLTEAFF. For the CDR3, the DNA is TGTGCCAGCTTTGACAGGCTCACTGAAGCTTTCTTT.

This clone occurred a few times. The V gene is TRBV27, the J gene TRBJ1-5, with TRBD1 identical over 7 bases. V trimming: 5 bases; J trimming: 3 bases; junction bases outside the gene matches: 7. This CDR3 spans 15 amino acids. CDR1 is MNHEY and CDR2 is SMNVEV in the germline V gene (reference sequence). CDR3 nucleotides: TGTGCCAGCAGTGCCGGGACAGCGTTCAATCAGCCCCAGCATTTT. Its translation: CASSAGTAFNQPQHF.

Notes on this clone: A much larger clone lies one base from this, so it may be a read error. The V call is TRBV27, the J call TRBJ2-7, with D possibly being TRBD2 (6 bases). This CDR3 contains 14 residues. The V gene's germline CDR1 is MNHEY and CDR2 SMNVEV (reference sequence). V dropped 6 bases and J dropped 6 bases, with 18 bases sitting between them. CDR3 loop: CASRWRGAGPEQYF. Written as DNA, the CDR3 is TGTGCCAGCAGATGGCGGGGCGCGGGGCCCGAGCAGTACTTC.

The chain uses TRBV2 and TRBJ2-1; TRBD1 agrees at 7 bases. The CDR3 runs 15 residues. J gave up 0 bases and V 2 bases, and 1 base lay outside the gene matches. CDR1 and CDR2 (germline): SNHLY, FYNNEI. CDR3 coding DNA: TGTGCCAGCAGTGAAAGGGACAGCTCCTACAATGAGCAGTTCTTC. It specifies CASSERDSSYNEQFF.

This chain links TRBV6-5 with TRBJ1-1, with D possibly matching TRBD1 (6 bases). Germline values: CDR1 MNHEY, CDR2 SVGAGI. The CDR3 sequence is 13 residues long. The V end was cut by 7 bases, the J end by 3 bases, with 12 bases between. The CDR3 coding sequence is TGTGCCAGCACGCCGGGGGCGCACACTGAAGCTTTCTTT. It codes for CASTPGAHTEAFF.

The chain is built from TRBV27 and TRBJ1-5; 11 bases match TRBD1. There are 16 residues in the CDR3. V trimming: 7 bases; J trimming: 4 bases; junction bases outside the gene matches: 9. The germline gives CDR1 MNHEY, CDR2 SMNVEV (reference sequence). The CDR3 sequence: CASTPVGTGGNQPQHF. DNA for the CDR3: TGTGCCAGCACCCCCGTAGGGACAGGGGGAAATCAGCCCCAGCATTTT.

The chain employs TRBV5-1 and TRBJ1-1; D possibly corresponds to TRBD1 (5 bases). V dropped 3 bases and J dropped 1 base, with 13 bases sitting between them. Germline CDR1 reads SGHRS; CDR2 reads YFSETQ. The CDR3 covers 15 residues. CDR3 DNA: TGCGCCAGCAGCTACCGCGGGGCCACGAACACTGAAGCTTTCTTT. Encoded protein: CASSYRGATNTEAFF.

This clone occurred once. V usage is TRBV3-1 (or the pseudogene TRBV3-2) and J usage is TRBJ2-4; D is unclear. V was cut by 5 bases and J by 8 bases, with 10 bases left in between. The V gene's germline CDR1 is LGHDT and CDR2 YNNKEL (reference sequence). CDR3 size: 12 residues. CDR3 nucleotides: TGTGCCAGCAGCGACCTTCGGGACATTCAGTACTTC. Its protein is CASSDLRDIQYF.

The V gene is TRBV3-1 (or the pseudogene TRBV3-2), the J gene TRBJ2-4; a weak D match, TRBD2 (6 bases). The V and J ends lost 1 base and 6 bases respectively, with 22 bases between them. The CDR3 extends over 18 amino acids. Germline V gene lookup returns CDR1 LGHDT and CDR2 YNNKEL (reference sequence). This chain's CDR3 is CASSQGSGTPSGGNIQYF. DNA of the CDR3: TGTGCCAGCAGCCAAGGATCCGGGACTCCCTCGGGCGGAAACATTCAGTACTTC.

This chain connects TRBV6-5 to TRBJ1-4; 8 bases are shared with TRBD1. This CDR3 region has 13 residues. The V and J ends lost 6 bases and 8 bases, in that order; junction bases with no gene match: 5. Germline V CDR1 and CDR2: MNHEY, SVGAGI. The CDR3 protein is CASSGTGLEKLFF. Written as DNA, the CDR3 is TGTGCCAGCAGCGGGACAGGACTCGAAAAACTGTTTTTT.

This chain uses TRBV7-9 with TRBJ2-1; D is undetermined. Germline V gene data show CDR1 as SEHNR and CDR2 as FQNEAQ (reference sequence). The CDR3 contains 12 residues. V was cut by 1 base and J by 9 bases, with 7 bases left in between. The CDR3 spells CASSLGGLEQFF. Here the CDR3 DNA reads TGTGCCAGCAGCTTAGGCGGTCTTGAGCAGTTCTTC.

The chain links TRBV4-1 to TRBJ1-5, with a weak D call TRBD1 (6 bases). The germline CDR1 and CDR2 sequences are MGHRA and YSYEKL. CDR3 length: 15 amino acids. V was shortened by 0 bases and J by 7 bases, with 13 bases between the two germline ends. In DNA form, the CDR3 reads TGCGCCAGCAGCCAAGATATAGAAGGGGGACAGCCCCAGCATTTT. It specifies CASSQDIEGGQPQHF.

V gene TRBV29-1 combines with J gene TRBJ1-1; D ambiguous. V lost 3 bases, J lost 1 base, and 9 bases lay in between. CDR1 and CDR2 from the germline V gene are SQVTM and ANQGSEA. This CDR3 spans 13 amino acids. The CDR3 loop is CSVDLPSNTEAFF. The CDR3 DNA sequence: TGCAGCGTTGATTTACCATCGAACACTGAAGCTTTCTTT.

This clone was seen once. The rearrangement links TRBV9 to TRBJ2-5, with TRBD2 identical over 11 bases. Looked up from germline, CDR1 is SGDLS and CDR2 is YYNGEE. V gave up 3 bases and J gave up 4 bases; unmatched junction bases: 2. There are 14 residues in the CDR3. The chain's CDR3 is CASSDLAGGETQYF. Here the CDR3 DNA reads TGTGCCAGCAGCGACCTAGCGGGGGGAGAGACCCAGTACTTC.

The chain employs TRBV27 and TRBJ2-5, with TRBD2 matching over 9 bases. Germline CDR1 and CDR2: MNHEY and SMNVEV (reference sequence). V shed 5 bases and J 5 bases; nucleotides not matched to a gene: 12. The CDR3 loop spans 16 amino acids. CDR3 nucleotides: TGTGCCAGCAGTCCTACTAGCGGGTATGAGAGGGAGACCCAGTACTTC. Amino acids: CASSPTSGYERETQYF.

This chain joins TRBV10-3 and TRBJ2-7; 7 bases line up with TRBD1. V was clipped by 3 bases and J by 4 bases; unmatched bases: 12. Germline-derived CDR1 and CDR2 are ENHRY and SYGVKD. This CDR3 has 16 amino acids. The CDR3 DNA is TGTGCCATCAGTGACCCCCCGAGGGACAGACGATACGAGCAGTACTTC. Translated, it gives CAISDPPRDRRYEQYF.

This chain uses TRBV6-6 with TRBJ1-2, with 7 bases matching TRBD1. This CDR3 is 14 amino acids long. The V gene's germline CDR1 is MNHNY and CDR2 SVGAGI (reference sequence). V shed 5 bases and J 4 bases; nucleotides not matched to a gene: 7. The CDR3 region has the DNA TGTGCCAGCAGTCCCACGACAGGGAGCTATGGCTACACCTTC. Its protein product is CASSPTTGSYGYTF.

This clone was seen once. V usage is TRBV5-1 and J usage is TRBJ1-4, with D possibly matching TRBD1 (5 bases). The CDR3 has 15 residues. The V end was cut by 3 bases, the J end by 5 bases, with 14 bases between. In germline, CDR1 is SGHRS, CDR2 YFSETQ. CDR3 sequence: CASSSTPPGNEKLFF. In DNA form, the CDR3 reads TGCGCCAGCAGCTCAACCCCACCAGGGAATGAAAAACTGTTTTTT.

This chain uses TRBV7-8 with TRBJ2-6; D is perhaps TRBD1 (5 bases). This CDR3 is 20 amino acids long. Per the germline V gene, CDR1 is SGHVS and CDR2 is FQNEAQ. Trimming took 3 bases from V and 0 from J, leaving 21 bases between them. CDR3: CASSFYLGAASRSGANVLTF. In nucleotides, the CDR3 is TGTGCCAGCAGCTTTTATCTAGGGGCAGCAAGTCGCTCTGGGGCCAACGTCCTGACTTTC.

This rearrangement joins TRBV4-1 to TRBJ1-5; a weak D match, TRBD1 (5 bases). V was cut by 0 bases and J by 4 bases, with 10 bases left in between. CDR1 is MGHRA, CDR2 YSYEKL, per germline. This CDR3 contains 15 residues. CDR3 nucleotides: TGCGCCAGCAGCCAAGATATTGGGGGGAATCAGCCCCAGCATTTT. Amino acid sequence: CASSQDIGGNQPQHF.

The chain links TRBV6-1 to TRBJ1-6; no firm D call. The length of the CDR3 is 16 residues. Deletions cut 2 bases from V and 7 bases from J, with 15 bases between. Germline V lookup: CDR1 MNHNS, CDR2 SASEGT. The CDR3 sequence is CASSEIGQLGNSPLHF. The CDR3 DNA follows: TGTGCCAGCAGTGAAATCGGGCAGTTGGGGAATTCACCCCTCCACTTT.

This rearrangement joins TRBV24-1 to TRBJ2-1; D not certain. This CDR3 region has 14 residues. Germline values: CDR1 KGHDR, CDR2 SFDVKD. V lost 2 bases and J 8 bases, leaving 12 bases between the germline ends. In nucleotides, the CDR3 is TGTGCCACCAGTGATTCCGAGGTCGGCCATGAGCAGTTCTTC. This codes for CATSDSEVGHEQFF.

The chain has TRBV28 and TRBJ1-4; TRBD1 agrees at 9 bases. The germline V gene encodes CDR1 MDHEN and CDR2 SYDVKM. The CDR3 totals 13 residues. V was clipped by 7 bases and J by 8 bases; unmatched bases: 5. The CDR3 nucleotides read TGTGCCAGCATGACAGGGGGGCCGGAAAAACTGTTTTTT. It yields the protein CASMTGGPEKLFF. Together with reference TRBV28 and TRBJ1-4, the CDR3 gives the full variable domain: DVKVTQSSRYLVKRTGEKVFLECVQDMDHENMFWYRQDPGLGLRLIYFSYDVKMKEKGDIPEGYSVSREKKERFSLILESASTNQTSMYLCASMTGGPEKLFFGSGTQLSVL.

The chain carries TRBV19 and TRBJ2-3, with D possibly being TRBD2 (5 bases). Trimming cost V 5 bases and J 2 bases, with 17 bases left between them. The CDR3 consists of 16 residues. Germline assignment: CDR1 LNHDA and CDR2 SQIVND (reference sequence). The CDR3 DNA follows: TGTGCCAGTAGTGCGGGTTCAGCCTCTGACACAGATACGCAGTATTTT. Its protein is CASSAGSASDTDTQYF.

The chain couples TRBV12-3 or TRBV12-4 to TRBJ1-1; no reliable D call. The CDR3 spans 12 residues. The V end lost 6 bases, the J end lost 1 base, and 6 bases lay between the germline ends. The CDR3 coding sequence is TGTGCCAGCAGGCGCGAGAACACTGAAGCTTTCTTT. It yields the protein CASRRENTEAFF.